Described below is a single T cell receptor (beta chain) sequence and its context. The antigen it binds to is not known. Qualities for individual bases were not recorded, and no much larger clone is one base off. Receptor libraries were prepared by the immunoSEQ multiplex PCR assay. In the paper's pipeline: A clone was classified as neoantigen-specific if the clone expanded significantly in response to the relevant peptide and did not expand significantly in response to any other peptide tested. The table was pulled from immuneACCESS by TCRdb, which kept in-frame rearrangements only. Such tables lose some clones; where checked, under half of the loss comes from unresolved V genes, and the rest has no known cause. D and trimming come from the DNA, and the V and J calls and clone size come from that table. This sample lists about 14,000 clones; 70% to 90% were detected once. The top ten clones comprise approximately 4.3% of the sample.

Reading the label with the study, this specimen's time point is: roughly ten-day in vitro stimulation with candidate neoantigen peptide 6. For each enrolled patient, mismatch repair deficiency was established using either polymerase chain reaction or immunohistochemistry. A few patients who responded to pembrolizumab therapy underwent TCR sequencing. Each of fewer than 10 ELISpot-reactive candidate neoantigen peptides was used in a roughly 10-day in vitro stimulation prior to TCR sequencing. A control culture without peptide was run identically and served as baseline for clone fold-change calculations. The phase II trial prospectively evaluated PD-1 blockade with pembrolizumab in advanced mismatch repair-deficient cancers, independent of tissue of origin. The data belong to a study of PD-1 blockade in mismatch repair-deficient tumors (dated by TCRdb to 2017 to 2019). Broadly, across the study: Between late 2013 and September 2016, the trial enrolled approximately 90 consecutive patients with roughly twelve types of mismatch repair-deficient cancer, all of whom had received prior treatment and were progressing. Tumor-associated T cell clones were tracked in the peripheral blood of patients responding to PD-1 blockade by deep sequencing of TCR CDR3 regions. The paper as a whole reports these results and caveats: Of about 7 peptides, three triggered clonal expansion, producing 142 unique blood TCRs, of which about 7 were also present in tumor, and every positive peptide came from a frameshift mutation. After pembrolizumab, tumor-resident clones, which were often undetectable in blood before treatment, expanded rapidly and then contracted, generally ahead of radiologic responses.

Trimming at the junction amounts to 8 bases on V and 3 bases on J, and the germline ends lie 14 bases apart. The germline V gene specifies MDHEN as CDR1 and SYDVKM as CDR2. Taken from cysteine to phenylalanine, the CDR3 has 14 residues. The kept DNA is CDR3 alone, 42 bases in frame from the first base. The chain employs TRBV28 and TRBJ2-1; possibly the D gene is TRBD2, per 5 matching bases. This sequence originates from an adult with mismatch repair-deficient cancer. This specimen was cells cultured in vitro, taken from a patient treated with pembrolizumab. The CDR3 region reads CASLSGVRYNEQFF. The nucleotide sequence is TGTGCCAGCCTCTCCGGGGTCCGCTACAATGAGCAGTTCTTC.